These 29 T cell receptor beta chains were all obtained from the same sample, sequenced in a study of T cells in Graves' hyperthyroidism and ophthalmopathy (dated by TCRdb to about 2019). Library prep was done by multiplex PCR. The sequencer listed for this sample is Illumina HiSeq 2000. The TCR beta CDR3 regions were amplified from RNA transcripts. The first round of RT-PCR for the TCR CDR3 was performed with the HTBI primer set and the Qiagen OneStep RT-PCR kit. TCRdb trimmed the raw reads at Q25, called clones with MiXCR and kept productive beta chains. Entries are consolidated by CDR3 protein sequence, retaining the most common genes and DNA. The sample table lists approximately 690,000 distinct CDR3 sequences, around 15% of them with a count of one. Around an eighth of the sample lies in the top ten. The sequenced material came from blood. The receptors come from a woman in her forties or fifties with Graves' ophthalmopathy.

The table lists this clonotype with many counts. The chain recombines TRBV10-3 with TRBJ2-7, with TRBD2 identical over 8 bases. The CDR3 runs 15 residues. The germline V gene encodes CDR1 ENHRY and CDR2 SYGVKD. V was pared by 3 bases and J by 4 bases, with 8 bases of the junction left unmatched. The CDR3 DNA sequence: TGTGCCATCAGTGACCCTGGACTAGCAGCTTACGAGCAGTACTTC. This encodes CAISDPGLAAYEQYF.

V and J are TRBV25-1 and TRBJ2-5; D is tentatively TRBD1 or TRBD2 (5 bases each). CDR1 is MGHDK and CDR2 is SYGVNS in the germline V gene. V lost 2 bases and J lost 4, with 8 bases in between. This CDR3 is 13 amino acids long. CDR3 loop: CASSEPGRETQYF. CDR3 nucleotide sequence: TGTGCCAGCAGTGAACCGGGACGAGAGACCCAGTACTTC.

Turning to this clonotype: Just one base apart from a much larger clone, this may be a read error. The chain employs TRBV2 and TRBJ2-1, with TRBD1 matching 8 bases. This CDR3 has 15 residues. Germline CDR1 is SNHLY and CDR2 is FYNNEI. The DNA of the CDR3 is TGTGCCAGCAGTGGCCGGGACAGGTCCTACAATGAGCAGCTCTTC. Translated, it gives CASSGRDRSYNEQLF.

The chain recombines TRBV19 with TRBJ2-3; 7 bases fit TRBD2. After removal of 6 bases from V and 6 bases from J, the junction contained 3 bases not matched to a gene. The CDR3 runs 12 residues. Per the germline V gene, CDR1 is LNHDA and CDR2 is SQIVND (reference sequence). The CDR3 protein is CASSGRWDTQYF. The CDR3 DNA sequence: TGTGCCAGTAGCGGGAGGTGGGATACGCAGTATTTT.

On this clonotype: A read error may be the cause here, since a much bigger clone is one base away. This chain joins TRBV11-3 and TRBJ2-2; D may be TRBD1 (5 bases). The CDR3 spans 15 residues. Germline V CDR1 and CDR2: SGHNT, YENEEA. The CDR3 coding sequence is TGTACCAGCAGCCCTCAGGGTTCTGTTGAGGGGGAGCTGTTTTTT. It is translated as CTSSPQGSVEGELFF. The whole variable domain, remainder taken from reference TRBV11-3 and TRBJ2-2, is EAGVVQSPRYKIIEKKQPVAFWCNPISGHNTLYWYLQNLGQGPELLIRYENEEAVDDSQLPKDRFSAERLKGVDSTLKIQPAELGDSAVYLCTSSPQGSVEGELFFGEGSRLTVL.

This clonotype has at least ten counts. CDR3 loop: CASRITGGGNTIYF. CDR3 DNA: TGTGCCAGCAGGATAACAGGGGGCGGAAACACCATATATTTT. This chain joins TRBV28 and TRBJ1-3; 9 bases match TRBD1. Per germline, CDR1 MDHEN and CDR2 SYDVKM. The CDR3 totals 14 residues. V trimming: 6 bases; J trimming: 4 bases; junction bases outside the gene matches: 4. The full variable domain, rest sourced from reference TRBV28 and TRBJ1-3, is DVKVTQSSRYLVKRTGEKVFLECVQDMDHENMFWYRQDPGLGLRLIYFSYDVKMKEKGDIPEGYSVSREKKERFSLILESASTNQTSMYLCASRITGGGNTIYFGEGSWLTVV.

This clonotype was detected many times. This chain connects TRBV12-3 or TRBV12-4 to TRBJ2-7; 11 bases line up with TRBD2. The CDR3 contains 13 residues. The J segment lost 4 bases and the V segment lost 10 bases, leaving 6 bases of the junction unmatched. Here the CDR3 reads CATRLAGTYEQYF. DNA of the CDR3: TGTGCCACCAGACTAGCGGGAACTTACGAGCAGTACTTC.

V and J are TRBV12-3 or TRBV12-4 and TRBJ2-3; 16 bases agree with TRBD2. The V segment lost 3 bases and the J segment 3 bases; nucleotides outside the gene matches: 6. The CDR3 sequence is 18 residues long. CDR3 protein: CASSFGTSGRALTDTQYF. Here the CDR3 DNA reads TGTGCCAGCAGTTTCGGGACTAGCGGGAGGGCCCTAACAGATACGCAGTATTTT.

DNA of the CDR3: TGTGCCAGCAGATCGAGACAGTCAGATACGCAGTATTTT. Protein product: CASRSRQSDTQYF. This chain links TRBV28 with TRBJ2-3; weak D call: TRBD1 (5 bases). CDR1 is MDHEN, CDR2 SYDVKM, per germline. This CDR3 is 13 amino acids long. Trimming left V 6 bases short and J 4 bases short, with 11 bases between. The full variable domain, completed using reference TRBV28 and TRBJ2-3, is DVKVTQSSRYLVKRTGEKVFLECVQDMDHENMFWYRQDPGLGLRLIYFSYDVKMKEKGDIPEGYSVSREKKERFSLILESASTNQTSMYLCASRSRQSDTQYFGPGTRLTVL.

This clonotype was recorded at least ten times. The rearrangement links TRBV12-3 or TRBV12-4 to TRBJ2-1; 11 positions agree with TRBD2. CDR3 size: 18 residues. Trimming at V came to 5 bases and at J to 0 bases, leaving 9 bases not matched to a gene. The CDR3 sequence is CASSIDGTSGSSYNEQFF. CDR3 DNA: TGTGCCAGCAGTATCGACGGGACTAGCGGAAGCTCCTACAATGAGCAGTTCTTC.

This clonotype was seen many times. The chain is built from TRBV7-2 and TRBJ1-1; perhaps TRBD1 as D (5 bases). V was clipped by 4 bases and J by 4 bases, with 13 bases between them. This CDR3 is 14 amino acids long. The germline V gene encodes CDR1 SGHTA and CDR2 FQGNSA. The CDR3, as DNA: TGTGCCAGCAGCTCTTCCTTTGGGGGCACTGAAGCTTTCTTT. Protein: CASSSSFGGTEAFF.

This clonotype was observed at least ten times. The chain has TRBV7-8 and TRBJ2-7, with 9 bases that match TRBD2. This CDR3 comprises 16 residues. The germline V gene has CDR1 SGHVS and CDR2 FQNEAQ. V dropped 1 base and J dropped 3; count of bases not matched to a gene: 7. The CDR3 sequence is CASSLVGSGSFYEQYF. CDR3 in DNA: TGTGCCAGCAGCTTAGTTGGTAGCGGGAGCTTCTACGAGCAGTACTTC.

This clonotype was seen repeatedly, ten times or more. For the CDR3, the DNA is TGCGCCAGCAGCTTCAGGGGCAGCTTAGAGACCCAGTACTTC. Translation gives CASSFRGSLETQYF. The J gene is TRBJ2-5, the V gene TRBV5-1; tentative D call: TRBD1 (6 bases). V shed 2 bases and J shed 4 bases, with 12 bases lying between them. This CDR3 comprises 14 residues. CDR1 is SGHRS and CDR2 is YFSETQ in the germline V gene.

This clonotype has just a few counts. This chain links TRBV5-6 with TRBJ2-7, with a tentative D call TRBD1 (6 bases). The CDR3 loop spans 14 amino acids. V lost 2 bases to trimming and J lost 2 bases, with 11 bases between them. Germline CDR1 reads SGHDT; CDR2 reads YYEEEE. This CDR3 is CASSFYRVPYEQYF. As DNA, the CDR3 is TGTGCCAGCAGCTTCTACAGGGTGCCCTACGAGCAGTACTTC.

This clonotype was found many times. The rearrangement links TRBV12-3 or TRBV12-4 to TRBJ1-5; D is perhaps TRBD1 (6 bases). The CDR3 totals 13 residues. V gave up 4 bases and J gave up 5 bases, with 9 bases separating them. CDR3 region: CASSSGADQPQHF. DNA of the CDR3: TGTGCCAGCAGTTCGGGGGCTGATCAGCCCCAGCATTTT.

In this sample, this clonotype turned up a few times. J is TRBJ2-1 and V is TRBV7-2, with unresolved D. Germline V lookup: CDR1 SGHTA, CDR2 FQGNSA. V was trimmed by 6 bases and J by 4 bases, leaving 10 bases between them. The CDR3 loop spans 13 amino acids. CDR3 residues: CASSPATYNEQFF. In DNA, the CDR3 is TGTGCCAGCAGTCCCGCTACGTACAATGAGCAGTTCTTC.

The chain couples TRBV19 to TRBJ1-1; a possible D gene is TRBD1 (5 bases). Trimming stripped 6 bases from V and 6 bases from J, with 8 bases between. The CDR3 is 11 residues long. Germline values: CDR1 LNHDA, CDR2 SQIVND (reference sequence). The CDR3 is CASSGDSEAFF. As DNA, the CDR3 is TGTGCCAGTAGCGGGGACTCTGAAGCTTTCTTT. Full variable domain (missing parts from reference TRBV19 and TRBJ1-1): DGGITQSPKYLFRKEGQNVTLSCEQNLNHDAMYWYRQDPGQGLRLIYYSQIVNDFQKGDIAEGYSVSREKKESFPLTVTSAQKNPTAFYLCASSGDSEAFFGQGTRLTVV.

This clonotype was counted between two and nine times. The V and J genes are TRBV24-1 and TRBJ2-5, with 9 bases lining up with TRBD2. The CDR3 has 19 residues. The germline gives CDR1 KGHDR, CDR2 SFDVKD. The V segment lost 4 bases and the J segment 5 bases; nucleotides outside the gene matches: 19. The CDR3 is CATSDYLRGSGRLGETQYF. CDR3 DNA sequence: TGTGCCACCAGTGACTACCTGAGGGGTAGCGGGAGATTGGGGGAGACCCAGTACTTC.

This clonotype showed up just a few times. J is TRBJ1-2 and V is TRBV19; possibly TRBD1 for D (5 bases). CDR3 length: 13 amino acids. Trimming shortened V by 1 base and J by 8 bases, and 11 bases separated the two germline ends. Per the germline V gene, CDR1 is LNHDA and CDR2 is SQIVND (reference sequence). CDR3 bases: TGTGCCAGTAGTATAGGATCGGGGGACGGCTACACCTTC. Translating gives CASSIGSGDGYTF. Using reference TRBV19 and TRBJ1-2 for the parts outside the CDR3, the full variable domain is DGGITQSPKYLFRKEGQNVTLSCEQNLNHDAMYWYRQDPGQGLRLIYYSQIVNDFQKGDIAEGYSVSREKKESFPLTVTSAQKNPTAFYLCASSIGSGDGYTFGSGTRLTVV.

This clonotype was counted ten times or more. J is TRBJ2-3 and V is TRBV20-1, with D perhaps TRBD2 (5 bases). CDR3 size: 14 residues. From germline, CDR1 is DFQATT and CDR2 SNEGSKA (reference sequence). V was trimmed by 4 bases and J by 1 base, leaving 12 bases between them. CDR3 sequence: CSATPSYGTDTQYF. The CDR3 region has the DNA TGCAGTGCTACCCCTAGCTACGGCACAGATACGCAGTATTTT.

This clonotype was counted ten times or more. V is TRBV5-1 and J is TRBJ1-1; 8 nucleotides agree with TRBD1. The CDR3 spans 15 residues. Trimming cost V 0 bases and J 5 bases; bases outside gene matches: 6. Per germline, CDR1 SGHRS and CDR2 YFSETQ. For the CDR3, the DNA is TGCGCCAGCAGCTTGGCCGGACAGGGATGGACTGAAGCTTTCTTT. Protein sequence: CASSLAGQGWTEAFF.

Turning to this clonotype: Given a much more abundant clone one base away, this may be a read error. The chain recombines TRBV25-1 with TRBJ2-1; no firm D call. The CDR3 runs to 9 residues. Trimming took off 4 bases at V and 9 bases at J, with 1 base between the two ends. CDR1 MGHDK and CDR2 SYGVNS come from the germline V gene. The DNA of the CDR3 is TGTGCCAGCAGTGTTGAGCAGTTCTTC. Its protein product is CASSVEQFF.

This clonotype was observed at least ten times. The V call is TRBV5-1, the J call TRBJ2-3; tentative D call: TRBD2 (6 bases). The CDR3 is 15 residues long. Trimming stripped 2 bases from V and 4 bases from J, with 14 bases between. Germline CDR1 reads SGHRS; CDR2 reads YFSETQ. For the CDR3, the DNA is TGCGCCAGCAGCTTCCAAAGCGGAGGGTCAGATACGCAGTATTTT. Protein product: CASSFQSGGSDTQYF.

This clonotype was detected many times. CDR3 residues: CASSYPNSLNQPQHF. CDR3 DNA sequence: TGTGCCAGCAGTTATCCGAACAGTTTAAATCAGCCCCAGCATTTT. The chain uses TRBV6-9 and TRBJ1-5; no clear D. Per germline, CDR1 MNHGY and CDR2 SVAAGI. The V end lost 2 bases, the J end lost 4 bases, and 12 bases lay between the germline ends. The CDR3 sequence is 15 residues long.

This clonotype showed up many times. CDR3 residues: CSVDRGRINNEQFF. The CDR3 region has the DNA TGCAGCGTTGATCGCGGGAGAATCAACAATGAGCAGTTCTTC. J is TRBJ2-1 and V is TRBV29-1; 7 bases agree with TRBD2. Germline CDR1 SQVTM, CDR2 ANQGSEA. The CDR3 sequence is 14 residues long. V was pared by 3 bases and J by 5 bases, with 7 bases of the junction left unmatched.

This clonotype was detected a few times. The CDR3 is CASSLASSGSEDEQYF. CDR3 bases: TGTGCCAGCAGTTTAGCTTCTAGCGGGAGCGAAGACGAGCAGTACTTC. The chain carries TRBV12-3 or TRBV12-4 and TRBJ2-7; TRBD2 matches 10 bases. With V trimmed by 0 bases and J by 5 bases, 7 bases remained unmatched. This CDR3 is built from 16 residues.

This clonotype appeared once. One base away lies a much larger clone, so this may be a sequencing read error. The chain couples TRBV14 to TRBJ2-1; 12 positions match TRBD2. This CDR3 comprises 16 residues. Germline CDR1 SGHDN, CDR2 FVKESK. Here the CDR3 DNA reads TGTGCCGGCAGCCCGCCACGACTAGCGGGAGTGGGTGAGCAGTTCTTC. Protein sequence: CAGSPPRLAGVGEQFF. Using reference TRBV14 and TRBJ2-1 for the parts outside the CDR3, the full variable domain is EAGVTQFPSHSVIEKGQTVTLRCDPISGHDNLYWYRRVMGKEIKFLLHFVKESKQDESGMPNNRFLAERTGGTYSTLKVQPAELEDSGVYFCAGSPPRLAGVGEQFFGPGTRLTVL.

To note about this clonotype: This may stem from a read error, because a much larger clone lies one nucleotide away. The chain couples TRBV6-2 or TRBV6-3 to TRBJ2-1; possible D gene TRBD1, 6 bases. CDR3 size: 15 residues. Germline V gene data show CDR1 as MNHEY and CDR2 as SVGEGT. CDR3 sequence: CVSSLTGNSYNEQFF. The CDR3 bases are TGTGTCAGCAGTCTTACAGGGAACTCCTACAATGAGCAGTTCTTC.

Concerning this clonotype: A single base separates this from a much larger clone, so it may be a read error. The rearrangement links TRBV20-1 to TRBJ2-7; D may be TRBD2 (6 bases). With 0 bases removed from V and 4 bases from J, the gap between germline ends came to 19 bases. The CDR3 extends over 16 amino acids. Looked up from germline, CDR1 is DFQATT and CDR2 is SNEGSKA (reference sequence). CDR3 loop: CSARDLFASVEYEQYF. The CDR3 DNA reads TGCAGTGCTAGAGATCTGTTCGCTAGCGTAGAGTACGAGCAGTACTTC.